This TCR beta chain was documented in a study of shared clonotypes between healthy human individuals. Study as a whole: There were three CD4 naive, three CD4 memory, two CD8 naive and one CD8 memory plates per donor. Study-wide results and limits: Non-shared clonotypes were found to have lower generation probabilities than the clonotypes that were shared by all four of the sorted-subset donors. The study found about 5.1% of naive CD4 clonotypes shared across several donors. The expectation was that sequencing depth would affect clonotype sharing among donors.

Data came from immunoSEQ multiplex PCR; TCRdb stores just in-frame clones and leaves some out. This sample carries some 1 million clones, roughly 80% of them seen once, and the ten largest clones take approximately 1.5%. Germline V CDR1 and CDR2: SGHNT, YYREEE (reference sequence). V was pared by 1 base and J by 5 bases, with 10 bases of the junction left unmatched. CDR3 size: 17 residues. Notes on this clone: Its cognate antigen is unknown.

The TCR sequence derives from a man between 18 and 35 years old in good health. Sequenced sample: memory CD4+ T cells sorted from blood. Subset indicated: CD45RA-negative fraction. The genes are TRBV5-4 and TRBJ1-4, with 8 bases that match TRBD1. The CDR3 spells CASSLNGQGGTNEKLFF. CDR3 bases: TGTGCCAGCAGCTTGAACGGACAGGGCGGGACGAATGAAAAACTGTTTTTT.